These T cell receptor beta chains were read from a single sample in a study of cytomegalovirus exposure and HLA in healthy donors. The protocol was immunoSEQ multiplex PCR, while the TCRdb copy is restricted to in-frame clones and leaves out a portion. Here the sample spans 76,000 or so clones, approximately 95% being singletons. The sample consisted of PBMCs. The receptors were sampled from a woman aged 18-35 years in good health and CMV-seronegative. Both conserved end residues are part of each CDR3. Each record gives: D gene, clone size, V gene, J gene, CDR3 protein, CDR3 DNA. A D gene is named only where the DNA matches it firmly. Expanded clones get a size class; other rows say once, few or many, or leave the size out.

.	few	TRBV6-5	TRBJ1-3	CASSYGGTSGNTIYF	TGTGCCAGCAGTTACGGAGGCACCTCTGGAAACACCATATATTTT
TRBD1	.	TRBV6-1	TRBJ1-5	CASSEKIRGYGNQPQHF	TGTGCCAGCAGTGAAAAAATCAGGGGGTATGGCAATCAGCCCCAGCATTTT
.	.	TRBV4-1	TRBJ2-7	CASSQEETEQYF	TGCGCCAGCAGCCAAGAGGAGACCGAGCAGTACTTC
.	.	TRBV5-6	TRBJ2-1	CASSLALATLYNEQFF	TGTGCCAGCAGCTTGGCCTTAGCGACCCTCTACAATGAGCAGTTCTTC
.	once	TRBV7-8	TRBJ2-4	CASSSGRLAKNIQYF	TGTGCCAGCAGCTCGGGGAGACTAGCCAAAAACATTCAGTACTTC
.	.	TRBV11-1	TRBJ1-3	CASSFDSRSGNTIYF	TGTGCCAGCAGCTTCGACTCCCGCTCTGGAAACACCATATATTTT
.	once	TRBV6-6	TRBJ1-5	CASSRTGDPQHF	TGTGCCAGCAGTCGCACGGGGGATCCCCAGCATTTT
.	.	TRBV27	TRBJ2-7	CASSLRSTDPYEQYF	TGTGCCAGCAGTTTGCGGAGTACGGATCCCTACGAGCAGTACTTC
TRBD2	.	TRBV5-4	TRBJ2-7	CASSPGLGDEQYF	TGTGCCAGCAGCCCGGGACTAGGGGACGAGCAGTACTTC
TRBD1	.	TRBV30	TRBJ1-1	CAWSRNPGTGDTEAFF	TGTGCCTGGAGTCGTAACCCCGGGACAGGGGATACTGAAGCTTTCTTT
TRBD2	.	TRBV25-1	TRBJ2-7	CASSLRLAGGYEQYF	TGTGCCAGCAGCCTCCGACTAGCGGGAGGGTACGAGCAGTACTTC
TRBD2	.	TRBV7-2	TRBJ2-7	CASSLVASGSGGHYEQYF	TGTGCCAGCAGCTTAGTCGCCTCGGGTAGCGGGGGGCACTACGAGCAGTACTTC
.	.	TRBV5-4	TRBJ1-1	CASSLVGVSTEAFF	TGTGCCAGCAGCTTGGTAGGGGTGAGCACTGAAGCTTTCTTT
.	.	TRBV11-3	TRBJ2-1	CASPRGRYDEQFF	TGTGCCAGCCCCCGAGGGAGATACGATGAGCAGTTCTTC
.	few	TRBV10-3	TRBJ1-6	CAIGRGTQDSPLHF	TGTGCCATCGGTAGGGGGACACAAGATTCACCCCTCCACTTT
TRBD2	.	TRBV28	TRBJ2-7	CASSPLAGVPYEQYF	TGTGCCAGCAGTCCCTTAGCGGGAGTTCCCTACGAGCAGTACTTC
.	.	TRBV7-8	TRBJ1-4	CASSLVGIRTDKKLFF	TGTGCCAGCAGCTTAGTCGGGATAAGGACAGACAAAAAACTGTTTTTT
.	.	TRBV29-1	TRBJ2-7	CSVEDPGDYEQYF	TGCAGCGTTGAAGATCCCGGGGACTACGAGCAGTACTTC
TRBD1	.	TRBV5-5	TRBJ2-7	CASSLTTGTAYYEQYF	TGTGCCAGCAGCTTGACCACCGGGACAGCCTACTACGAGCAGTACTTC
.	.	TRBV4-1	TRBJ1-3	CASSSPGISGNTIYF	TGCGCCAGCAGCTCCCCGGGGATCTCTGGAAACACCATATATTTT
.	.	TRBV30	TRBJ2-3	CAWTPGLDTDTQYF	TGTGCCTGGACACCGGGACTGGATACAGATACGCAGTATTTT
TRBD1	.	TRBV27	TRBJ2-1	CASGTGGPYNEQFF	TGTGCCAGCGGAACAGGGGGTCCTTACAATGAGCAGTTCTTC
.	.	TRBV9	TRBJ2-2	CASSPGLSGELFF	TGTGCCAGCAGCCCCGGACTGTCCGGGGAGCTGTTTTTT
.	.	TRBV21-1	TRBJ2-7	CASSKAGTDDVSSYEQYF	TGTGCCAGCAGCAAAGCGGGGACAGACGACGTAAGCTCCTACGAGCAGTACTTC
TRBD1	.	TRBV29-1	TRBJ2-3	CSVEAGTEYTDTQYF	TGCAGCGTTGAAGCGGGGACAGAATACACAGATACGCAGTATTTT
.	.	TRBV18	TRBJ2-3	CASSPPGGLTDTQYF	TGTGCCAGCTCACCACCGGGGGGGCTCACAGATACGCAGTATTTT
TRBD1	.	TRBV4-3	TRBJ1-2	CASSQGRGQGYTF	TGCGCCAGCAGCCAAGGGAGGGGGCAGGGCTACACCTTC
.	.	TRBV5-4	TRBJ2-7	CASSYEISYEQYF	TGTGCCAGCAGCTACGAGATTTCCTACGAGCAGTACTTC
.	.	TRBV2	TRBJ2-1	CASIVTTPYNEQFF	TGTGCCAGCATAGTCACGACACCCTACAATGAGCAGTTCTTC
.	once	TRBV27	TRBJ2-7	CASSSAGHSYEQYF	TGTGCCAGCAGTTCGGCAGGGCATTCCTACGAGCAGTACTTC
TRBD2	.	TRBV9	TRBJ2-3	CASSHGGGPRTDTQYF	TGTGCCAGCAGCCACGGGGGGGGGCCCCGCACAGATACGCAGTATTTT
.	.	TRBV19	TRBJ2-7	CASSPKGVLSSYEQYF	TGTGCCAGTAGTCCCAAAGGGGTGCTAAGCTCCTACGAGCAGTACTTC
TRBD1	.	TRBV9	TRBJ2-3	CASSGTGGTDTQYF	TGTGCCAGCAGCGGGACAGGGGGCACAGATACGCAGTATTTT
.	once	TRBV29-1	TRBJ2-1	CSVAGLEDEQFF	TGCAGCGTTGCAGGGCTAGAAGATGAGCAGTTCTTC
TRBD1	.	TRBV4-1	TRBJ1-1	CASSQGTGGSGTEAFF	TGCGCCAGCAGCCAAGGGACAGGGGGTTCTGGCACTGAAGCTTTCTTT
.	.	TRBV6-5	TRBJ1-3	CASSSYREPGNTIYF	TGTGCCAGCAGTTCCTACAGGGAACCCGGAAACACCATATATTTT
TRBD1	.	TRBV5-5	TRBJ2-7	CASSSPTGFGEQYF	TGTGCCAGCAGCTCTCCGACAGGGTTCGGCGAGCAGTACTTC
TRBD2	.	TRBV7-2	TRBJ2-5	CASSLGGVGETQYF	TGTGCCAGCAGTCTGGGAGGGGTGGGAGAGACCCAGTACTTC
.	.	TRBV19	TRBJ2-1	CASSPRVIKDDEQFF	TGTGCCAGTAGCCCTAGAGTGATTAAGGATGATGAGCAGTTCTTC
.	.	TRBV27	TRBJ2-5	CASSFVGGQETQYF	TGTGCCAGCAGTTTTGTAGGGGGCCAAGAGACCCAGTACTTC
.	once	TRBV13	TRBJ1-1	CASSLERARGTEAFF	TGTGCCAGCAGCTTAGAGAGGGCGCGGGGCACTGAAGCTTTCTTT
.	.	TRBV6-1	TRBJ1-5	CASSDLRGSSNQPQHF	TGTGCCAGCAGTGACCTGCGTGGGAGTAGCAATCAGCCCCAGCATTTT
TRBD1	.	TRBV10-3	TRBJ1-2	CAISDQGTGGYGYTF	TGTGCCATCAGTGATCAGGGGACAGGGGGGTATGGCTACACCTTC
.	.	TRBV25-1	TRBJ1-3	CASSELYTIYF	TGTGCCAGCAGTGAACTATACACCATATATTTT